What follows describes a single TCR beta chain. The entry originates in a study of graft-versus-host responses after intestinal transplantation. This table comes from immunoSEQ multiplex PCR, and its TCRdb copy is limited to in-frame clones, with some not included. The sample includes about 15,000 clones, approximately 70% of them seen just once. Tissue processing of the graft released intraepithelial and lamina propria lymphocytes from it. Trimming took 7 bases from V and 4 from J, leaving 15 bases between them. The CDR3 spans 14 residues. Germline assignment: CDR1 MNHNY and CDR2 SVGAGI (reference sequence).

This TCR came from a human patient who received an intestinal transplant, so some T cells may come from the graft donor. The sequencing used ileum tissue, collected 700 to 800 days after intestinal transplantation. This chain joins TRBV6-6 and TRBJ2-3; a weak D match, TRBD2 (6 bases). The CDR3 sequence: CASTQGSGSDTQYF. The CDR3 nucleotides read TGTGCCAGCACCCAGGGAAGCGGGTCAGATACGCAGTATTTT.